The next 9 T cell receptor beta chains were all read from a single sample in a study of metastatic and nonmetastatic thyroid tumors. TCRdb re-called the PCR reads via MiXCR. Of roughly 8,900 clones in the sample, 25% to 30% were seen once. Patients were all untreated before their thyroid surgery. Sequenced material: adjacent normal tissue. These receptors were taken from a female donor with papillary thyroid cancer or a benign thyroid nodule (not recorded which). Some clones in this sample may be carry-over from other donors' samples.

A remark on this clone: This likely comes from a read error, as the CDR3 has no conserved phenylalanine or tryptophan at its end. The V call is TRBV11-1, the J call TRBJ2-1, with D perhaps TRBD2 (6 bases). Trimming removed 5 bases at V and 4 bases at J, with 24 bases between. Germline V CDR1 and CDR2: SGHAT, FQDESV (reference sequence). The CDR3 has 18 amino acids. CDR3 DNA sequence: TGTGCCAGCAGCACCCCAAGGGGCATGACTAGAGCGTACAATGAGCAGTTCCTC. Its protein product is CASSTPRGMTRAYNEQFL.

V gene TRBV14 combines with J gene TRBJ2-6; D unclear. CDR3 length equals 15 residues. The V end lost 2 bases, the J end lost 4 bases, and 9 bases lay between the germline ends. Per germline, CDR1 SGHDN and CDR2 FVKESK. CDR3 amino acids: CASSQSYGGANVLTF. The CDR3 bases are TGTGCCAGCAGCCAATCGTATGGCGGGGCCAACGTCCTGACTTTC. The full variable domain, completed using reference TRBV14 and TRBJ2-6, is EAGVTQFPSHSVIEKGQTVTLRCDPISGHDNLYWYRRVMGKEIKFLLHFVKESKQDESGMPNNRFLAERTGGTYSTLKVQPAELEDSGVYFCASSQSYGGANVLTFGAGSRLTVL.

V and J are TRBV2 and TRBJ2-1; tentatively, D is TRBD2 (5 bases). Germline V lookup: CDR1 SNHLY, CDR2 FYNNEI. Trimming shortened V by 7 bases and J by 9 bases, and 19 bases separated the two germline ends. The CDR3 has 14 amino acids. This chain's CDR3 is CASMGGPARGEQFF. CDR3 DNA: TGTGCCAGCATGGGCGGCCCGGCACGGGGTGAGCAGTTCTTC.

Comment on this clone: At one boundary the junction diverges from the germline segment, which might be a read error. The chain links TRBV20-1 to TRBJ2-7; the D gene is possibly TRBD1 (5 bases). The CDR3 is made up of 13 amino acids. Germline CDR1 is DFQATT and CDR2 is SNEGSKA (reference sequence). The CDR3 sequence is CSATWGALIEQYF. CDR3 bases: TGCAGTGCTACATGGGGCGCTCTCATCGAGCAGTACTTT.

This clone was detected only a few times. The genes are TRBV6-1 and TRBJ1-6; D gene unclear. CDR1 is MNHNS and CDR2 is SASEGT in the germline V gene. The CDR3 is made up of 14 amino acids. Trimming left V 5 bases short and J 9 bases short, with 14 bases between. In DNA form, the CDR3 reads TGTGCCAGCAGTCAATCCCTTCTAACTTCACCCCTCCACTTT. This encodes CASSQSLLTSPLHF.

This clone was counted ten times or more. Compared with germline, one end of the junction differs, possibly owing to a read error. Other DNA sequences within the sample encode an identical CDR3. The chain links TRBV28 to TRBJ2-5; TRBD2 agrees at 12 bases. Looked up from germline, CDR1 is MDHEN and CDR2 is SYDVKM. The length of the CDR3 is 15 residues. Here the CDR3 reads CASSFLAGGKETQYF. CDR3 DNA: TGTGCCAGCAGTTTTCTAGCGGGAGGGAAGGAGACTCAGTACTTC. The full variable domain, its missing parts supplied by reference TRBV28 and TRBJ2-5, is DVKVTQSSRYLVKRTGEKVFLECVQDMDHENMFWYRQDPGLGLRLIYFSYDVKMKEKGDIPEGYSVSREKKERFSLILESASTNQTSMYLCASSFLAGGKETQYFGPGTRLLVL.

This clone was counted ten times or more. J is TRBJ2-2 and V is TRBV30; 14 positions agree with TRBD2. Germline CDR1 reads GTSNPN; CDR2 reads SVGIG (reference sequence). The length of the CDR3 is 16 residues. J gave up 7 bases and V 0 bases, and 4 bases lay outside the gene matches. The CDR3 DNA reads as TGTGCCTGGAGTGTAGGGACTAGCGGGAGTCACGGGGAGCTGTTTTTT. Translated, it gives CAWSVGTSGSHGELFF.

As to this clone: The junction shows a germline mismatch at one end, possibly a read error. The rearrangement joins TRBV27 to TRBJ2-7, with a possible D match to TRBD1 (7 bases). Germline CDR1 and CDR2: MNHEY and SMNVEV (reference sequence). The CDR3 totals 17 residues. DNA of the CDR3: TGTGCCAGCAGTGCGGGGTCTGGGACAGTTGACTCCTACGATCAGTACTTC. This translates into CASSAGSGTVDSYDQYF.

The chain links TRBV6-4 to TRBJ2-7, with 10 nucleotides matching TRBD2. CDR3 length: 16 amino acids. Germline V gene data show CDR1 as MRHNA and CDR2 as SNTAGT. After removal of 0 bases from V and 4 bases from J, the junction contained 6 bases not matched to a gene. The CDR3 region is CASSDSSGRALYEQYF. CDR3 nucleotide sequence: TGTGCCAGCAGTGACTCGAGCGGGAGGGCCTTATACGAGCAGTACTTC.